Shown below are 5 T cell receptor beta chains from a single sample sequenced in a study of HIV-infected patients and healthy controls. Alpha and beta constant-region primers primed reverse transcription of around 500 ng RNA. Each of the alpha and beta chains got its own library through chain-specific third strand synthesis with indices. TCRdb processed the 5' RACE reads anew with MiXCR; each CDR3 protein has one entry. The sample has 13,000 or so distinct CDR3 sequences, 9.5% to 13% seen once. Whole blood was used without fractionation, so all unsorted peripheral T cells were included. The specimen sequenced was blood. All receptors come from an adult in good health.

This clonotype is medium-sized in the sample. The missing conserved phenylalanine or tryptophan at the end of this CDR3 makes a read error likely. This chain uses TRBV20-1 with TRBJ1-6; D possibly corresponds to TRBD1 (5 bases). Trimming took 4 bases from V and 8 from J, leaving 12 bases between them. Per the germline V gene, CDR1 is DFQATT and CDR2 is SNEGSKA (reference sequence). This CDR3 is built from 13 residues. This chain's CDR3 is CSAMGGTHSPLHL. The CDR3 nucleotides are TGCAGTGCTATGGGGGGGACGCATTCACCCCTCCACCTT.

This clonotype was counted at least ten times. The chain is built from TRBV10-3 and TRBJ2-1; 14 bases map to TRBD2. Trimming removed 8 bases from V and 6 bases from J; junction bases left unmatched: 6. Germline values: CDR1 ENHRY, CDR2 SYGVKD. The CDR3 extends over 15 amino acids. The CDR3 loop reads CAISEGLAGVNEQFF. DNA for the CDR3: TGTGCCATCTCCGAGGGACTAGCGGGAGTCAATGAGCAGTTCTTC.

By sample share, this clonotype is medium-sized. The chain recombines TRBV10-2 with TRBJ1-1, with D perhaps TRBD1 (6 bases). Germline loops: CDR1 WSHSY, CDR2 SAAADI. This CDR3 spans 13 amino acids. V gave up 8 bases and J gave up 5 bases, with 15 bases separating them. CDR3 amino acids: CASSGAVETEAFF. The CDR3 nucleotides are TGCGCCAGCTCAGGGGCCGTCGAGACTGAAGCTTTCTTT.

By frequency in the sample, this clonotype is medium-sized. This chain joins TRBV12-3 or TRBV12-4 and TRBJ2-1; TRBD2 matches at 11 bases. V gave up 1 base and J gave up 6 bases; unmatched junction bases: 5. This CDR3 has 16 amino acids. CDR3 DNA: TGTGCCAGCAGTTTAGGCGGGACTAGCGGACGCAATGAGCAGTTCTTC. This codes for CASSLGGTSGRNEQFF.

At least ten counts were recorded for this clonotype. The chain uses TRBV3-1 and TRBJ2-7; 12 nucleotides line up with TRBD2. The CDR3 sequence is 19 residues long. The V gene end was trimmed by 1 base and the J gene end by 0 bases; junction bases not matched to a gene: 10. Germline CDR1 reads LGHDT; CDR2 reads YNNKEL (reference sequence). As DNA, the CDR3 is TGTGCCAGCAGCCAAGTAACGGGACTAGCGGGCTCAAGCTCCTACGAGCAGTACTTC. It codes for CASSQVTGLAGSSSYEQYF.